Listed below are T cell receptor beta chains from one sample, sequenced in a study of blood T cell repertoires in COVID-19. Profiling relied on immunoSEQ multiplex PCR, and the TCRdb table lists in-frame clones only, not all of them. The profile shows about 230,000 clones, 84% of them singletons. The sample consisted of peripheral blood. The receptors were sampled from a man aged 40-49 years who had recovered from COVID-19. CDR3s include the opening cysteine and the closing phenylalanine or tryptophan. The D gene is left open where the match is weak. Clone size is given for some rows only: seen once, a few or many times, or a class if the clone is expanded.

DNA: TGCGCCAGCAGTGAGCCCGGACAGATCTACGAGCAGTACTTC; CDR3: CASSEPGQIYEQYF; size: -; V: TRBV10-1; J: TRBJ2-7; D: -
DNA: TGTGCCTGGAGCGCGCGGGGGGTTATGATTGAAGCTTTCTTT; CDR3: CAWSARGVMIEAFF; size: -; V: TRBV30; J: TRBJ1-1; D: -
DNA: TGTGCTAGTGGTACGGGACAGGGAAGTACCGGGGAGCTGTTTTTT; CDR3: CASGTGQGSTGELFF; size: -; V: TRBV12-5; J: TRBJ2-2; D: TRBD1
DNA: TGTGCCAGCAGCTTAGCGAGGGGGACAGGGGTGAAGAAAAACATTCAGTACTTC; CDR3: CASSLARGTGVKKNIQYF; size: -; V: TRBV7-8; J: TRBJ2-4; D: TRBD1
DNA: TGTGCCAGCAGCTACTACCCGGGACAGGGGGCACGTGGCTACACCTTC; CDR3: CASSYYPGQGARGYTF; size: -; V: TRBV7-9; J: TRBJ1-2; D: TRBD1
DNA: TGTGCCAGCAGCTGGGGACAGGCTTTCACTGAAGCTTTCTTT; CDR3: CASSWGQAFTEAFF; size: -; V: TRBV7-9; J: TRBJ1-1; D: TRBD1
DNA: TGTGCCAGCAGCTTTGGGCCCTATGGCTACACCTTC; CDR3: CASSFGPYGYTF; size: -; V: TRBV5-4; J: TRBJ1-2; D: -
DNA: TGCAGCGTTGGACAGGGTGAGGATTCACCCCTCCACTTT; CDR3: CSVGQGEDSPLHF; size: once; V: TRBV29-1; J: TRBJ1-6; D: TRBD1
DNA: TGTGCCAGCAGCTTGGCAGGCGCCAACTATGGCTACACCTTC; CDR3: CASSLAGANYGYTF; size: -; V: TRBV5-6; J: TRBJ1-2; D: -
DNA: TGTGCCATCAGTGAGGGGGCAGGGGGCTACACCTTC; CDR3: CAISEGAGGYTF; size: -; V: TRBV10-3; J: TRBJ1-2; D: -
DNA: TGTGCTAGTGGCCCGGACTTCCCAAATCACAATGAGCAGTTCTTC; CDR3: CASGPDFPNHNEQFF; size: -; V: TRBV12-5; J: TRBJ2-1; D: -
DNA: TGTGCCAGTAGTGTCCGTGGACAGGGGACTAACTATGGCTACACCTTC; CDR3: CASSVRGQGTNYGYTF; size: -; V: TRBV27; J: TRBJ1-2; D: TRBD1
DNA: TGTGCCAGCAGCGTACTACAGGGCCTCCTAAGGGGGGAGCAGTACTTC; CDR3: CASSVLQGLLRGEQYF; size: -; V: TRBV11-2; J: TRBJ2-7; D: -
DNA: TGCAGTGCGGAGGGTCGAAACACCATATATTTT; CDR3: CSAEGRNTIYF; size: -; V: TRBV20-1; J: TRBJ1-3; D: -
DNA: TGTGCCAGCAGCTCGCACAGGGGGAACACTGAAGCTTTCTTT; CDR3: CASSSHRGNTEAFF; size: -; V: TRBV11-2; J: TRBJ1-1; D: TRBD1
DNA: TGTGCCAGCAGAAAACTAGCGGGGGGGCCGATTGAGCAGTTCTTC; CDR3: CASRKLAGGPIEQFF; size: -; V: TRBV6-6; J: TRBJ2-1; D: TRBD2
DNA: TGTGCCATCAGTGCACTAGCGAGCACAGATACGCAGTATTTT; CDR3: CAISALASTDTQYF; size: -; V: TRBV10-3; J: TRBJ2-3; D: TRBD2
DNA: TGTGCCAGCAGCTCCTCGGCGACTAACTCTGGGGCCAACGTCCTGACTTTC; CDR3: CASSSSATNSGANVLTF; size: -; V: TRBV7-2; J: TRBJ2-6; D: -
DNA: TGTGCCAGCGGACCCCGGGGGGGCGACAACACCGGGGAGCTGTTTTTT; CDR3: CASGPRGGDNTGELFF; size: -; V: TRBV7-8; J: TRBJ2-2; D: TRBD2
DNA: TGTGCCTCCCGAAGTGGGACTAGCGGGAGTTTCGAGCAGTTCTTC; CDR3: CASRSGTSGSFEQFF; size: once; V: TRBV27; J: TRBJ2-1; D: TRBD2
DNA: TGTGCCAGCAGCTTTATGCCAGGGGACCCTGAAGCTTTCTTT; CDR3: CASSFMPGDPEAFF; size: -; V: TRBV7-2; J: TRBJ1-1; D: -
DNA: TGCGCCAGCAGCCAAGGTGACGGGAGGGGCACAGATACGCAGTATTTT; CDR3: CASSQGDGRGTDTQYF; size: few; V: TRBV4-3; J: TRBJ2-3; D: TRBD2
DNA: TGTGCCAGCAGCTCCAAGCGGACGGTCCAAGAGACCCAGTACTTC; CDR3: CASSSKRTVQETQYF; size: -; V: TRBV7-2; J: TRBJ2-5; D: -
DNA: TGCGCCAGCAGCCAGGGAGCCGCAACTAATGAAAAACTGTTTTTT; CDR3: CASSQGAATNEKLFF; size: once; V: TRBV4-3; J: TRBJ1-4; D: -
DNA: TGTGCCAGCAGCTGGGGGGGCGTAGCCAAAAACATTCAGTACTTC; CDR3: CASSWGGVAKNIQYF; size: -; V: TRBV5-6; J: TRBJ2-4; D: -
DNA: TGTGCCAGCAGCTTCCTGACCGGGACAGGGAAGTGGGGTGAAGCTTTCTTT; CDR3: CASSFLTGTGKWGEAFF; size: few; V: TRBV13; J: TRBJ1-1; D: TRBD1
DNA: TGTGCCAGCAGCTTAGGTGGAGAGGGCTCCTACAATGAGCAGTTCTTC; CDR3: CASSLGGEGSYNEQFF; size: -; V: TRBV11-3; J: TRBJ2-1; D: -
DNA: TGTGCCAGCAGGGGACAGGGGAGCTACGAGCAGTACTTC; CDR3: CASRGQGSYEQYF; size: -; V: TRBV11-3; J: TRBJ2-7; D: TRBD1
DNA: TGTGCCTGGAAGCTAGCGGGAGTAGGTAGTAACAAGGAGCAGTTCTTC; CDR3: CAWKLAGVGSNKEQFF; size: -; V: TRBV30; J: TRBJ2-1; D: TRBD2
DNA: TGTGCCAGCAGCCTAGGCGCGGGGGCTGGAGGCTACACCTTC; CDR3: CASSLGAGAGGYTF; size: few; V: TRBV3-1/TRBV3-2; J: TRBJ1-2; D: -
DNA: TGTGCCAGCTCCCCCGACAGGGGCGCGCAAGAGACCCAGTACTTC; CDR3: CASSPDRGAQETQYF; size: many; V: TRBV18; J: TRBJ2-5; D: TRBD1
DNA: TGTGCCAGCAGCAAACGGGACTACTCGAGCTCCTACGAGCAGTACTTC; CDR3: CASSKRDYSSSYEQYF; size: -; V: TRBV9; J: TRBJ2-7; D: TRBD2
DNA: TGCGCCAGCAGCCCTCAGGTGAACTTGTATGGCTACACCTTC; CDR3: CASSPQVNLYGYTF; size: -; V: TRBV4-3; J: TRBJ1-2; D: -
DNA: TGTGCCAGCAGCTTAAAACAGGGGAGCATGAACACTGAAGCTTTCTTT; CDR3: CASSLKQGSMNTEAFF; size: few; V: TRBV5-4; J: TRBJ1-1; D: TRBD1
DNA: TGTGCCAGCAGCTTGATTAGTGGACAGGGGGCCTACGAGCAGTACTTC; CDR3: CASSLISGQGAYEQYF; size: -; V: TRBV5-5; J: TRBJ2-7; D: TRBD1
DNA: TGTGCCAGCAGCTTCTATGACAATCAGCCCCAGCATTTT; CDR3: CASSFYDNQPQHF; size: -; V: TRBV7-9; J: TRBJ1-5; D: -
DNA: TGTGCCAGCAGCTCACATCGGGGGGGCGGGTCGGATACGCAGTATTTT; CDR3: CASSSHRGGGSDTQYF; size: -; V: TRBV9; J: TRBJ2-3; D: TRBD2
DNA: TGTGCCTGGAGTTCCACGTATCGGGAAAAACTGTTTTTT; CDR3: CAWSSTYREKLFF; size: once; V: TRBV30; J: TRBJ1-4; D: -
DNA: TGTGCCAGCAGCGTAGGGACAGGGGTACCTGGAAACACCATATATTTT; CDR3: CASSVGTGVPGNTIYF; size: -; V: TRBV9; J: TRBJ1-3; D: TRBD1
DNA: TGTGCCAGCAGCGGGACAGGGGGCGTTGAAAAACTGTTTTTT; CDR3: CASSGTGGVEKLFF; size: -; V: TRBV7-8; J: TRBJ1-4; D: TRBD1
DNA: TGTGCCAGCAGTGAAAGTGGCAGGGTTGGGTCACCCCTCCACTTT; CDR3: CASSESGRVGSPLHF; size: once; V: TRBV25-1; J: TRBJ1-6; D: -
DNA: TGTGCCAGCAGCTTTGACTCCCTCTCGGAGACCCAGTACTTC; CDR3: CASSFDSLSETQYF; size: -; V: TRBV11-2; J: TRBJ2-5; D: -
DNA: TGTGCCAGCAGCTTGGGTTTGGAGCGGGGGGGCCGGAATGAGCAGTTCTTC; CDR3: CASSLGLERGGRNEQFF; size: -; V: TRBV5-4; J: TRBJ2-1; D: TRBD2